The 24 T cell receptor beta chains below come from one sample, sequenced in a study of T cell responses to AZD1222 COVID-19 vaccine. This table comes from immunoSEQ multiplex PCR, and its TCRdb copy is limited to in-frame clones, with some not included. The data hold roughly 150,000 clones, with about nine tenths observed a single time. The starting material was peripheral blood, obtained on day 0 of AZD1222 vaccination. These receptors were collected from an adult in good health.

This chain joins TRBV4-3 and TRBJ1-2; D is ambiguous. CDR1 is LGHNA, CDR2 YSLEER, per germline. This CDR3 is built from 15 residues. The V end lost 0 bases, the J end lost 4 bases, and 12 bases lay between the germline ends. CDR3 sequence reads: CASSQDPGQLYGYTF. CDR3 bases: TGCGCCAGCAGCCAAGATCCTGGGCAGCTCTATGGCTACACCTTC.

The V gene is TRBV11-3, the J gene TRBJ2-5; 8 nucleotides align to TRBD2. This CDR3 has 15 amino acids. V shed 5 bases, J shed 2 bases, and the junction held 7 bases outside the gene matches. CDR1 is SGHNT, CDR2 YENEEA, per germline. The CDR3 nucleotides read TGTGCCAGCAGCCCGGGTAGCGGGATACAAGAGACCCAGTACTTC. This codes for CASSPGSGIQETQYF.

The V and J genes are TRBV4-3 and TRBJ1-1; unclear D gene. CDR1 is LGHNA, CDR2 YSLEER, per germline. The CDR3 loop spans 14 amino acids. Trimming stripped 0 bases from V and 2 bases from J, with 7 bases between. Written as DNA, the CDR3 is TGCGCCAGCAGCCAAGATGCGGGAAACACTGAAGCTTTCTTT. Translated, it gives CASSQDAGNTEAFF.

V is TRBV30 and J is TRBJ1-5; TRBD1 matches 9 bases. The germline V gene encodes CDR1 GTSNPN and CDR2 SVGIG (reference sequence). This CDR3 region has 14 residues. V shed 3 bases, J shed 7 bases, and the junction held 7 bases outside the gene matches. This CDR3 reads CAWRADRGGQPQHF. The DNA for the CDR3 is TGTGCCTGGAGAGCGGACAGGGGAGGCCAGCCCCAGCATTTT.

The chain joins TRBV18 to TRBJ1-2, with a tentative D call TRBD1 (5 bases). The CDR3 covers 13 residues. Trimming shortened V by 0 bases and J by 5 bases, and 7 bases separated the two germline ends. CDR1 KGHSH and CDR2 LQKENI come from the germline V gene. The CDR3 loop reads CASSPPAGYGYTF. For the CDR3, the DNA is TGTGCCAGCTCACCACCGGCAGGGTATGGCTACACCTTC.

The chain uses TRBV7-2 and TRBJ1-1; 8 bases line up with TRBD1. The CDR3 sequence is 18 residues long. Germline V CDR1 and CDR2: SGHTA, FQGNSA. V lost 5 bases and J lost 1; bases outside the gene matches: 15. The CDR3: CASSPSSYGTGGNTEAFF. In nucleotides, the CDR3 is TGTGCCAGCAGCCCCAGCTCATACGGGACAGGAGGGAACACTGAAGCTTTCTTT.

The V call is TRBV13, the J call TRBJ1-2; D is undetermined. V was trimmed by 4 bases and J by 2 bases, leaving 17 bases between them. The germline V gene encodes CDR1 PRHDT and CDR2 FYEKMQ (reference sequence). The length of the CDR3 is 16 residues. The CDR3 DNA is TGTGCCAGCAGCTCAACCAGACCTGGGAGGAACTATGGCTACACCTTC. It encodes CASSSTRPGRNYGYTF. Filled out from reference TRBV13 and TRBJ1-2, the complete variable domain reads AAGVIQSPRHLIKEKRETATLKCYPIPRHDTVYWYQQGPGQDPQFLISFYEKMQSDKGSIPDRFSAQQFSDYHSELNMSSLELGDSALYFCASSSTRPGRNYGYTFGSGTRLTVV.

This clone occurred a few times. The V and J genes are TRBV9 and TRBJ1-2; 7 bases map to TRBD1. Per germline, CDR1 SGDLS and CDR2 YYNGEE. After removal of 4 bases from V and 13 bases from J, the junction contained 13 bases not matched to a gene. The CDR3 loop spans 13 amino acids. The CDR3 spells CASSYELLQGITF. CDR3 DNA: TGTGCCAGCAGCTACGAGCTCCTACAGGGGATCACCTTC. The complete variable domain, with remaining parts taken from reference TRBV9 and TRBJ1-2, reads DSGVTQTPKHLITATGQRVTLRCSPRSGDLSVYWYQQSLDQGLQFLIQYYNGEERAKGNILERFSAQQFPDLHSELNLSSLELGDSALYFCASSYELLQGITFGSGTRLTVV.

V gene TRBV5-1 combines with J gene TRBJ2-5; 8 nucleotides agree with TRBD1. This CDR3 has 14 amino acids. Trimming took 6 bases from V and 5 from J; bases not matched to a gene: 9. In germline, CDR1 is SGHRS, CDR2 YFSETQ. CDR3 sequence: CASTPGGAGETQYF. CDR3 DNA: TGCGCCAGCACGCCAGGGGGCGCCGGGGAGACCCAGTACTTC.

The CDR3 DNA is TGTGCCAGCAGTTGGGTGGGACAGGGGAATGGGAATGAAAAACTGTTTTTT. Amino acids: CASSWVGQGNGNEKLFF. V and J are TRBV27 and TRBJ1-4; TRBD1 agrees at 10 bases. The CDR3 extends over 17 amino acids. Trimming cost V 4 bases and J 5 bases; bases outside gene matches: 10. Germline V gene sequence: CDR1 MNHEY, CDR2 SMNVEV (reference sequence).

The CDR3: CASSVVGLGGEQYF. Here the CDR3 DNA reads TGTGCCAGCAGCGTAGTAGGGTTAGGGGGCGAGCAGTACTTC. The chain uses TRBV9 and TRBJ2-7; TRBD1 is a possible D gene (6 bases). This CDR3 spans 14 amino acids. Germline-derived CDR1 and CDR2 are SGDLS and YYNGEE. V lost 0 bases and J lost 6, with 13 bases in between.

V usage is TRBV7-2 and J usage is TRBJ1-1, with TRBD1 matching over 7 bases. The CDR3 spans 15 residues. CDR1 is SGHTA and CDR2 is FQGNSA in the germline V gene. The V segment lost 1 base and the J segment 3 bases; nucleotides outside the gene matches: 5. For the CDR3, the DNA is TGTGCCAGCAGCTTAGTTCAACAGGGGTACACTGAAGCTTTCTTT. It translates to CASSLVQQGYTEAFF.

This sequence joins TRBV10-3 and TRBJ2-2, with D perhaps TRBD1 (5 bases). Trimming shortened V by 2 bases and J by 8 bases, and 12 bases separated the two germline ends. This CDR3 contains 14 residues. Germline values: CDR1 ENHRY, CDR2 SYGVKD. The CDR3 DNA sequence: TGTGCCATCAGTGAGAAGCAGGGCGTAGGGGAGCTGTTTTTT. It encodes CAISEKQGVGELFF.

This chain links TRBV5-8 with TRBJ1-6; TRBD1 matches at 8 bases. CDR3 length: 14 amino acids. Trimming cost V 7 bases and J 7 bases; bases outside gene matches: 7. Germline CDR1 reads SGHTS; CDR2 reads YDEGEE. The DNA for the CDR3 is TGTGCCAGCCACCTAGGACAGGGAAATTCACCCCTCCACTTT. This sequence encodes CASHLGQGNSPLHF. Full variable domain (missing parts from reference TRBV5-8 and TRBJ1-6): EAGVTQSPTHLIKTRGQQATLRCSPISGHTSVYWYQQALGLGLQFLLWYDEGEERNRGNFPPRFSGRQFPNYSSELNVNALELEDSALYLCASHLGQGNSPLHFGNGTRLTVT.

The CDR3 sequence: CASNRPTSRETQYF. CDR3 in DNA: TGTGCCAGCAACCGCCCCACCTCAAGAGAGACCCAGTACTTC. The V call is TRBV7-2, the J call TRBJ2-5; D remains ambiguous. V was cut by 7 bases and J by 4 bases, with 16 bases left in between. The CDR3 spans 14 residues. From germline, CDR1 is SGHTA and CDR2 FQGNSA.

The J gene is TRBJ2-5, the V gene TRBV5-4; D uncertain. V lost 3 bases, J lost 4 bases, and 16 bases lay in between. CDR1 is SGHNT, CDR2 YYREEE, per germline (reference sequence). The length of the CDR3 is 15 residues. The CDR3 DNA reads TGTGCCAGCAGCTGGGATAGGGTTAATGTAGAGACCCAGTACTTC. Translation: CASSWDRVNVETQYF.

The chain is built from TRBV6-5 and TRBJ1-4; D unclear. Trimming removed 6 bases from V and 8 bases from J, with 7 bases in between. CDR1 and CDR2 (germline): MNHEY, SVGAGI. This CDR3 is 11 amino acids long. The DNA for the CDR3 is TGTGCCAGCAGGGGCCAGGAAAAACTGTTTTTT. This codes for CASRGQEKLFF.

The chain has TRBV6-5 and TRBJ2-5; D gene unclear. CDR3 size: 14 residues. Germline V gene sequence: CDR1 MNHEY, CDR2 SVGAGI. Deletions cut 7 bases from V and 4 bases from J, with 16 bases between. As DNA, the CDR3 is TGTGCCAGCAACCTCCCCGGGTCGCCAGAGACCCAGTACTTC. This sequence encodes CASNLPGSPETQYF.

The V gene is TRBV19, the J gene TRBJ2-5; D remains unclear. CDR1 and CDR2 from the germline V gene are LNHDA and SQIVND (reference sequence). The CDR3 extends over 13 amino acids. V was clipped by 4 bases and J by 2 bases, with 8 bases between them. The CDR3 sequence: CASSTTEQETQYF. CDR3 sequence (DNA): TGTGCCAGTAGTACCACAGAACAAGAGACCCAGTACTTC.

The chain uses TRBV4-2 and TRBJ1-5, with 7 positions matching TRBD1. There are 15 residues in the CDR3. Trimming removed 1 base from V and 3 bases from J; junction bases left unmatched: 3. Germline loops: CDR1 LGHNA, CDR2 YNFKEQ. This CDR3 is CASSQGGTVNQPQHF. The CDR3 nucleotides read TGTGCCAGCAGCCAAGGCGGGACAGTCAATCAGCCCCAGCATTTT.

This chain connects TRBV4-2 to TRBJ1-5; D possibly corresponds to TRBD1 (5 bases). Trimming shortened V by 3 bases and J by 6 bases, and 15 bases separated the two germline ends. The CDR3 sequence is 15 residues long. Per the germline V gene, CDR1 is LGHNA and CDR2 is YNFKEQ. The CDR3 DNA is TGTGCCAGCAGCCATGGAGAGGGGTCAGGTCAGCCCCAGCATTTT. Translated: CASSHGEGSGQPQHF.

The V gene is TRBV7-8, the J gene TRBJ1-5; D possibly corresponds to TRBD1 (5 bases). V was trimmed by 5 bases and J by 0 bases, leaving 11 bases between them. Germline V gives CDR1 SGHVS, CDR2 FQNEAQ. The CDR3 covers 15 residues. For the CDR3, the DNA is TGTGCCAGCAGCCGTACAGGATATAGCAATCAGCCCCAGCATTTT. Residues: CASSRTGYSNQPQHF.

The table lists this clone with a count of one. V and J are TRBV20-1 and TRBJ2-7; 7 nucleotides align to TRBD2. V lost 3 bases to trimming and J lost 3 bases; unmatched junction nucleotides: 5. Per the germline V gene, CDR1 is DFQATT and CDR2 is SNEGSKA (reference sequence). The CDR3 is made up of 13 amino acids. The DNA of the CDR3 is TGCAGTGCTAGTCTAGCGGCAAACTACGAGCAGTACTTC. Its translation: CSASLAANYEQYF.

The chain uses TRBV10-3 and TRBJ1-6; TRBD1 is a possible D gene (5 bases). This CDR3 spans 13 amino acids. Germline V gene data show CDR1 as ENHRY and CDR2 as SYGVKD. Between the trimmed V and J ends, which lost 6 bases and 10 bases, there was a span of 13 bases. The CDR3 DNA sequence: TGTGCCATCAGCTCGGGGGGGGAATCACCCCTCCACTTT. Translation gives CAISSGGESPLHF.